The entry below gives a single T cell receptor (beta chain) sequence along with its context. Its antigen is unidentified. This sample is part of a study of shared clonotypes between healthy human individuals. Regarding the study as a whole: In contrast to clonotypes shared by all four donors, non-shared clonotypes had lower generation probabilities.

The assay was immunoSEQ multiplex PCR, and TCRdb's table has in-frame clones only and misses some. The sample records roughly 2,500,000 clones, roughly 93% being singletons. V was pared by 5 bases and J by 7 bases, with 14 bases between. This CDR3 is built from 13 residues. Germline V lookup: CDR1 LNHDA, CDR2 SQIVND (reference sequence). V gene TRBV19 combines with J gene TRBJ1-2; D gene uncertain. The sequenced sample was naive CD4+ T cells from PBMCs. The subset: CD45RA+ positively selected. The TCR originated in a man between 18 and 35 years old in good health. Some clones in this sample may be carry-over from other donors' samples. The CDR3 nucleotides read TGTGCCAGTAGTCCGGCGGCTTCTGTTGGCTACACCTTC. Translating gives CASSPAASVGYTF.